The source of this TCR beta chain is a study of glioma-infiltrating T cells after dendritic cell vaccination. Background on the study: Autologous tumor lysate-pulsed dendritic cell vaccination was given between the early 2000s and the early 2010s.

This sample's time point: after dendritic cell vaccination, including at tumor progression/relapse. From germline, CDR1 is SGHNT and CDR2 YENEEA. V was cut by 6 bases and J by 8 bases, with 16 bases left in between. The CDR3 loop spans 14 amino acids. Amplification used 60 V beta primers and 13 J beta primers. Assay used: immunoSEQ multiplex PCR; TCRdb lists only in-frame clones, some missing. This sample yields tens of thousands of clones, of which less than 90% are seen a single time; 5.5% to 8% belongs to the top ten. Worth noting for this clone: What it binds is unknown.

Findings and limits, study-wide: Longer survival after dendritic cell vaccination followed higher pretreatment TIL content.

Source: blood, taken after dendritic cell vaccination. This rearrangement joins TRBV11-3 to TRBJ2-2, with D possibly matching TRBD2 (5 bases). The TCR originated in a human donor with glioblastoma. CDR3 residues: CASSPSLGSGELFF. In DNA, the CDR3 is TGTGCCAGCAGTCCCTCCTTGGGGAGTGGGGAGCTGTTTTTT.